This entry lists 29 T cell receptor beta chains sequenced from one sample in a study of cytomegalovirus exposure and HLA in healthy donors. In the PCR, 60 Vbeta and 13 Jbeta primers were used. Sequencing used immunoSEQ multiplex PCR; TCRdb keeps in-frame clones, though not all of them. This sample contains fewer than 250,000 clones. What was sequenced was PBMCs. The receptors originated from a woman aged 30 to 39 in good health and CMV-seropositive.

V and J are TRBV7-2 and TRBJ1-2, with TRBD1 matching over 12 bases. The V gene end was trimmed by 3 bases and the J gene end by 8 bases; junction bases not matched to a gene: 7. This CDR3 contains 15 residues. CDR1 and CDR2 from the germline V gene are SGHTA and FQGNSA. The CDR3 nucleotides are TGTGCCAGCAGCTTGGAGGGACAGGGGGCTTGGGGCTACACCTTC. Translated: CASSLEGQGAWGYTF.

This chain links TRBV6-1 with TRBJ2-7, with 12 bases that match TRBD2. V shed 2 bases and J 2 bases; nucleotides not matched to a gene: 10. This CDR3 has 18 residues. The V gene's germline CDR1 is MNHNS and CDR2 SASEGT. The DNA of the CDR3 is TGTGCCAGCAGTGAATTTATACTAGCGGGGGGTAAGACCTACGAGCAGTACTTC. Amino acid sequence: CASSEFILAGGKTYEQYF.

The chain uses TRBV29-1 and TRBJ1-2; tentative D call: TRBD1 (6 bases). V was trimmed by 3 bases and J by 11 bases, leaving 22 bases between them. This CDR3 spans 14 amino acids. Germline CDR1 SQVTM, CDR2 ANQGSEA. The chain's CDR3 is CSVDPPTGLLGYTF. CDR3 DNA sequence: TGCAGCGTTGACCCTCCGACAGGCCTACTGGGGTACACCTTC. Full variable domain (outside the CDR3, taken from reference TRBV29-1 and TRBJ1-2): SAVISQKPSRDICQRGTSLTIQCQVDSQVTMMFWYRQQPGQSLTLIATANQGSEATYESGFVIDKFPISRPNLTFSTLTVSNMSPEDSSIYLCSVDPPTGLLGYTFGSGTRLTVV.

This rearrangement joins TRBV28 to TRBJ1-1; D is unresolved. The CDR3 length is 11 residues. Trimming cost V 5 bases and J 8 bases, with 9 bases left between them. CDR1 and CDR2 from the germline V gene are MDHEN and SYDVKM. The CDR3: CASSTSREAFF. CDR3 coding DNA: TGTGCCAGCAGTACGTCCAGAGAAGCTTTCTTT.

This chain links TRBV9 with TRBJ2-1; weak D call: TRBD2 (7 bases). The germline V gene encodes CDR1 SGDLS and CDR2 YYNGEE. The CDR3 extends over 14 amino acids. Deletions cut 3 bases from V and 5 bases from J, with 12 bases between. In DNA form, the CDR3 reads TGTGCCAGCAGCGACGAGGGGGGGGACAATGAGCAGTTCTTC. Amino acid sequence: CASSDEGGDNEQFF.

This chain joins TRBV6-5 and TRBJ1-2, with TRBD1 matching over 7 bases. V dropped 5 bases and J dropped 4; count of bases not matched to a gene: 4. The CDR3 is 13 residues long. Germline lookup yields CDR1 MNHEY and CDR2 SVGAGI. As DNA, the CDR3 is TGTGCCAGCAGTAACAGGGGTGGCTATGGCTACACCTTC. It encodes CASSNRGGYGYTF.

The chain employs TRBV10-2 and TRBJ2-1; TRBD1 matches 7 bases. The CDR3 consists of 16 residues. Trimming took 7 bases from V and 9 from J; bases not matched to a gene: 18. Germline-derived CDR1 and CDR2 are WSHSY and SAAADI. CDR3 coding DNA: TGCGCCAGCAATCCTAAGAGGACAGGTCCTTTTCGTGAGCAGTTCTTC. Translation gives CASNPKRTGPFREQFF.

The rearrangement links TRBV7-9 to TRBJ2-5, with 8 bases lining up with TRBD1. This CDR3 spans 16 amino acids. CDR1 is SEHNR, CDR2 FQNEAQ, per germline (reference sequence). Unmatched junction bases numbered 8, after V lost 3 bases and J lost 2 bases. The CDR3 DNA follows: TGTGCCAGCAGCTTCCTAAGGACAGGGAGGCAAGAGACCCAGTACTTC. Translated, it gives CASSFLRTGRQETQYF.

The rearrangement uses TRBV7-9 and TRBJ2-1; D is perhaps TRBD1 (6 bases). Germline assignment: CDR1 SEHNR and CDR2 FQNEAQ (reference sequence). The CDR3 extends over 16 amino acids. The ends were cut back, 3 bases at V and 2 bases at J, with 14 bases in the middle. The CDR3 region has the DNA TGTGCCAGCAGCTTGGGTCGGACAGCGACCTACAATGAGCAGTTCTTC. This encodes CASSLGRTATYNEQFF.

V and J are TRBV27 and TRBJ2-7; 12 bases map to TRBD2. CDR1 is MNHEY and CDR2 is SMNVEV in the germline V gene (reference sequence). Unmatched junction bases numbered 8, after V lost 11 bases and J lost 3 bases. The CDR3 has 14 residues. CDR3: CAAGTSGRYYEQYF. The CDR3 DNA sequence: TGTGCCGCAGGGACTAGCGGGCGATACTACGAGCAGTACTTC.

The chain carries TRBV2 and TRBJ2-1, with 13 bases identical to TRBD2. The junction had 8 bases not matched to a gene; V was cut back by 8 bases and J by 7 bases. Germline V gives CDR1 SNHLY, CDR2 FYNNEI. The CDR3 is 15 residues long. The CDR3 nucleotides are TGTGCCAGCCCTAGAGGGACTAGCGGGATAAATGAGCAGTTCTTC. Encoded protein: CASPRGTSGINEQFF.

This chain links TRBV7-8 with TRBJ1-1, with 11 nucleotides matching TRBD1. The CDR3 extends over 16 amino acids. The trim removed 4 bases at V and 3 bases at J, leaving 7 bases unmatched. Germline-derived CDR1 and CDR2 are SGHVS and FQNEAQ. This CDR3 is CASSSYPGQGDTEAFF. The CDR3 DNA sequence: TGTGCCAGCAGCTCCTACCCGGGACAGGGGGACACTGAAGCTTTCTTT.

The chain recombines TRBV2 with TRBJ1-4, with 7 bases that match TRBD1. Germline V gene data show CDR1 as SNHLY and CDR2 as FYNNEI. The ends lost 7 bases at V and 3 bases at J; junction bases unmatched: 5. CDR3 size: 14 residues. CDR3 DNA: TGTGCCAGCAAAAAGGACAGGTCTAATGAAAAACTGTTTTTT. This sequence encodes CASKKDRSNEKLFF. The whole variable domain, remainder taken from reference TRBV2 and TRBJ1-4, is EPEVTQTPSHQVTQMGQEVILRCVPISNHLYFYWYRQILGQKVEFLVSFYNNEISEKSEIFDDQFSVERPDGSNFTLKIRSTKLEDSAMYFCASKKDRSNEKLFFGSGTQLSVL.

The rearrangement uses TRBV7-7 and TRBJ2-7, with D perhaps TRBD2 (7 bases). In germline, CDR1 is SSHAT, CDR2 FNYEAQ (reference sequence). CDR3 size: 13 residues. The V gene lost 3 bases and the J gene lost 5 bases, with 11 bases spanning the gap. The CDR3 sequence is CASSFGGADEQYF. CDR3 in DNA: TGTGCCAGCAGCTTTGGGGGGGCCGACGAGCAGTACTTC.

The chain has TRBV5-8 and TRBJ2-1; D uncertain. V shed 7 bases and J shed 0 bases, with 14 bases lying between them. The CDR3 length is 15 residues. Germline V gene lookup returns CDR1 SGHTS and CDR2 YDEGEE. The CDR3 nucleotides are TGTGCCAGCTTGCCCCTCGAGAGCTCCTACAATGAGCAGTTCTTC. As protein: CASLPLESSYNEQFF.

The chain is built from TRBV28 and TRBJ2-7; 10 positions match TRBD1. Trimming at V came to 6 bases and at J to 4 bases, leaving 9 bases not matched to a gene. CDR3 length equals 15 residues. Per the germline V gene, CDR1 is MDHEN and CDR2 is SYDVKM. The CDR3 DNA reads TGTGCCAGCAGGCCCCGGACAGGGGGAGGGTACGAGCAGTACTTC. It encodes CASRPRTGGGYEQYF.

The CDR3 nucleotides read TGTGCCATCAGTGGGTACAGGGAAACCGGCCTACCCCTCCACTTT. The encoded protein is CAISGYRETGLPLHF. This rearrangement joins TRBV10-3 to TRBJ1-6, with D possibly being TRBD1 (6 bases). The CDR3 totals 15 residues. The V end was cut by 4 bases, the J end by 12 bases, with 19 bases between. Per germline, CDR1 ENHRY and CDR2 SYGVKD.

DNA for the CDR3: TGCGCCAGCAGCCGGGACTTGAACACCGGGGAGCTGTTTTTT. It translates to CASSRDLNTGELFF. The rearrangement joins TRBV5-1 to TRBJ2-2; D might be TRBD2 (6 bases). Per the germline V gene, CDR1 is SGHRS and CDR2 is YFSETQ. The germline V and J ends were trimmed by 4 bases and 1 base, with 8 bases remaining between them. The length of the CDR3 is 14 residues.

The chain has TRBV28 and TRBJ1-5; no clear D gene. The CDR3 length is 13 residues. Per germline, CDR1 MDHEN and CDR2 SYDVKM. With 3 bases removed from V and 7 bases from J, the gap between germline ends came to 10 bases. CDR3 sequence (DNA): TGTGCCAGCAGTTTTCAGACGAGGCAGCCCCAGCATTTT. This encodes CASSFQTRQPQHF.

The chain is built from TRBV5-1 and TRBJ2-3, with TRBD2 matching over 10 bases. This CDR3 is 15 amino acids long. V lost 3 bases to trimming and J lost 2 bases; unmatched junction nucleotides: 3. Germline V CDR1 and CDR2: SGHRS, YFSETQ. The DNA of the CDR3 is TGCGCCAGCAGCTCTAGCGGGGGAAACACAGATACGCAGTATTTT. Translating gives CASSSSGGNTDTQYF.

The chain has TRBV29-1 and TRBJ2-7; D perhaps matches TRBD1 (5 bases). Trimming cost V 7 bases and J 3 bases, with 10 bases left between them. The CDR3 has 11 amino acids. Germline V gene lookup returns CDR1 SQVTM and CDR2 ANQGSEA. Written as DNA, the CDR3 is TGCAGCGCAGGGTCCGACTACGAGCAGTACTTC. It translates to CSAGSDYEQYF.

The gene calls are TRBV29-1 and TRBJ2-7, with 9 bases aligning to TRBD1. The V segment lost 6 bases and the J segment 3 bases; nucleotides outside the gene matches: 6. This CDR3 region has 13 residues. The V gene's germline CDR1 is SQVTM and CDR2 ANQGSEA. The CDR3 region is CSVGTGNNYEQYF. In DNA, the CDR3 is TGCAGCGTCGGGACAGGGAATAACTACGAGCAGTACTTC.

The chain joins TRBV2 to TRBJ2-1, with 11 bases matching TRBD2. With 1 base clipped from V and 3 bases from J, the junction kept 2 bases outside the gene matches. Germline assignment: CDR1 SNHLY and CDR2 FYNNEI. The CDR3 covers 16 residues. CDR3 in amino acids: CASSEDGLAGYNEQFF. The CDR3 nucleotides read TGTGCCAGCAGTGAAGACGGACTAGCGGGCTACAATGAGCAGTTCTTC.

The V call is TRBV4-3, the J call TRBJ2-3; D is undetermined. Trimming pared 0 bases from V and 2 bases from J, leaving 9 bases between. Germline V CDR1 and CDR2: LGHNA, YSLEER. The CDR3 consists of 15 residues. This CDR3 is CASSQDTTHTDTQYF. CDR3 in DNA: TGCGCCAGCAGCCAAGATACGACTCACACAGATACGCAGTATTTT.

The CDR3 region is CASRLAIRGVAGDSLNNEQFF. The CDR3 DNA reads as TGTGCAAGTCGCTTAGCTATCCGGGGGGTAGCGGGAGATTCCCTAAACAATGAGCAGTTCTTC. V usage is TRBV12-2 and J usage is TRBJ2-1; TRBD2 is the table's D call and was not checked against the DNA. TRBV12-2 counts as a pseudogene. The CDR3 sequence is 21 residues long.

CDR3 in DNA: TGTGCTAGTGCCCTGGACAGAGGCTATAATTCACCCCTCCACTTT. It encodes CASALDRGYNSPLHF. V is TRBV12-5 and J is TRBJ1-6; D is possibly TRBD1 (6 bases). Trimming removed 7 bases from V and 3 bases from J, with 13 bases in between. Germline V gene sequence: CDR1 LGHNT, CDR2 FRNRAP. There are 15 residues in the CDR3.

This chain uses TRBV7-8 with TRBJ2-7, with D unclear. V shed 5 bases and J shed 2 bases, with 10 bases lying between them. Germline-derived CDR1 and CDR2 are SGHVS and FQNEAQ. The CDR3 has 13 residues. CDR3 nucleotide sequence: TGTGCCAGCAGCCACTTGGGCGCCTACGAGCAGTACTTC. Its translation: CASSHLGAYEQYF.

The gene calls are TRBV11-2 and TRBJ2-7; tentative D call: TRBD1 (6 bases). Germline V CDR1 and CDR2: SGHAT, FQNNGV. Trimming shortened V by 5 bases and J by 3 bases, and 8 bases separated the two germline ends. The CDR3 has 12 residues. For the CDR3, the DNA is TGTGCCAGCAGCAAACAGGGCTACGAGCAGTACTTC. As protein: CASSKQGYEQYF.

V gene TRBV5-6 combines with J gene TRBJ1-2, with D perhaps matching TRBD1 (5 bases). This CDR3 is built from 15 residues. Germline CDR1 SGHDT, CDR2 YYEEEE. V shed 4 bases and J shed 7 bases, with 20 bases lying between them. The CDR3 DNA sequence: TGTGCCAGCAGCCTTACAGGACCGTCCACTTTTGGCTACACCTTC. The encoded protein is CASSLTGPSTFGYTF. Complete variable domain (other parts from reference TRBV5-6 and TRBJ1-2): DAGVTQSPTHLIKTRGQQVTLRCSPKSGHDTVSWYQQALGQGPQFIFQYYEEEERQRGNFPDRFSGHQFPNYSSELNVNALLLGDSALYLCASSLTGPSTFGYTFGSGTRLTVV.